This TCR beta chain was recorded in a study of siplizumab effects on memory and regulatory T cells. Germline V gives CDR1 GTSNPN, CDR2 SVGIG (reference sequence). CDR3 length equals 15 residues. Losses at the gene ends were 0 bases for V and 6 bases for J; bases not matched to a gene: 4. Assay used: immunoSEQ multiplex PCR; TCRdb lists only in-frame clones, some missing. The sample comprises some 100,000 clones, approximately 94% of which are singletons, and 5.5% to 7.5% rests with the top ten. The chain employs TRBV30 and TRBJ2-3, with 12 bases fitting TRBD1. The origin of this receptor is a human donor in good health. The sequencing input was CD8+ T cells sorted from blood. This chain's CDR3 is CAWSVGTGGADTQYF. The DNA for the CDR3 is TGTGCCTGGAGTGTAGGGACAGGGGGCGCGGATACGCAGTATTTT. The full variable domain, in which reference TRBV30 and TRBJ2-3 provide the parts outside the CDR3, is SQTIHQWPATLVQPVGSPLSLECTVEGTSNPNLYWYRQAAGRGLQLLFYSVGIGQISSEVPQNLSASRPQDRQFILSSKKLLLSDSGFYLCAWSVGTGGADTQYFGPGTRLTVL.